This TCR beta chain was captured in a study of blood T cells in healthy people across ages. The CDR3 totals 14 residues. The germline V and J ends were trimmed by 3 bases and 4 bases, with 12 bases remaining between them. Germline loops: CDR1 DFQATT, CDR2 SNEGSKA (reference sequence). Alongside a J-beta primer mix, a sample-barcoded 5' primer served in a second PCR lasting 7 to 11 cycles. TCRdb analysed the 5' RACE reads with MiXCR anew, one entry per CDR3 protein. The data show hundreds of thousands of distinct CDR3 sequences, roughly 34% seen once. The source material was blood. This clonotype was sampled from a man aged 18 to 30 in good health. The chain joins TRBV20-1 to TRBJ2-2, with TRBD2 as a possible D gene (6 bases). The CDR3 DNA reads as TGCAGTGCTAGGGACGGGGGTCCCACCGGGGAGCTGTTTTTT. It specifies CSARDGGPTGELFF.